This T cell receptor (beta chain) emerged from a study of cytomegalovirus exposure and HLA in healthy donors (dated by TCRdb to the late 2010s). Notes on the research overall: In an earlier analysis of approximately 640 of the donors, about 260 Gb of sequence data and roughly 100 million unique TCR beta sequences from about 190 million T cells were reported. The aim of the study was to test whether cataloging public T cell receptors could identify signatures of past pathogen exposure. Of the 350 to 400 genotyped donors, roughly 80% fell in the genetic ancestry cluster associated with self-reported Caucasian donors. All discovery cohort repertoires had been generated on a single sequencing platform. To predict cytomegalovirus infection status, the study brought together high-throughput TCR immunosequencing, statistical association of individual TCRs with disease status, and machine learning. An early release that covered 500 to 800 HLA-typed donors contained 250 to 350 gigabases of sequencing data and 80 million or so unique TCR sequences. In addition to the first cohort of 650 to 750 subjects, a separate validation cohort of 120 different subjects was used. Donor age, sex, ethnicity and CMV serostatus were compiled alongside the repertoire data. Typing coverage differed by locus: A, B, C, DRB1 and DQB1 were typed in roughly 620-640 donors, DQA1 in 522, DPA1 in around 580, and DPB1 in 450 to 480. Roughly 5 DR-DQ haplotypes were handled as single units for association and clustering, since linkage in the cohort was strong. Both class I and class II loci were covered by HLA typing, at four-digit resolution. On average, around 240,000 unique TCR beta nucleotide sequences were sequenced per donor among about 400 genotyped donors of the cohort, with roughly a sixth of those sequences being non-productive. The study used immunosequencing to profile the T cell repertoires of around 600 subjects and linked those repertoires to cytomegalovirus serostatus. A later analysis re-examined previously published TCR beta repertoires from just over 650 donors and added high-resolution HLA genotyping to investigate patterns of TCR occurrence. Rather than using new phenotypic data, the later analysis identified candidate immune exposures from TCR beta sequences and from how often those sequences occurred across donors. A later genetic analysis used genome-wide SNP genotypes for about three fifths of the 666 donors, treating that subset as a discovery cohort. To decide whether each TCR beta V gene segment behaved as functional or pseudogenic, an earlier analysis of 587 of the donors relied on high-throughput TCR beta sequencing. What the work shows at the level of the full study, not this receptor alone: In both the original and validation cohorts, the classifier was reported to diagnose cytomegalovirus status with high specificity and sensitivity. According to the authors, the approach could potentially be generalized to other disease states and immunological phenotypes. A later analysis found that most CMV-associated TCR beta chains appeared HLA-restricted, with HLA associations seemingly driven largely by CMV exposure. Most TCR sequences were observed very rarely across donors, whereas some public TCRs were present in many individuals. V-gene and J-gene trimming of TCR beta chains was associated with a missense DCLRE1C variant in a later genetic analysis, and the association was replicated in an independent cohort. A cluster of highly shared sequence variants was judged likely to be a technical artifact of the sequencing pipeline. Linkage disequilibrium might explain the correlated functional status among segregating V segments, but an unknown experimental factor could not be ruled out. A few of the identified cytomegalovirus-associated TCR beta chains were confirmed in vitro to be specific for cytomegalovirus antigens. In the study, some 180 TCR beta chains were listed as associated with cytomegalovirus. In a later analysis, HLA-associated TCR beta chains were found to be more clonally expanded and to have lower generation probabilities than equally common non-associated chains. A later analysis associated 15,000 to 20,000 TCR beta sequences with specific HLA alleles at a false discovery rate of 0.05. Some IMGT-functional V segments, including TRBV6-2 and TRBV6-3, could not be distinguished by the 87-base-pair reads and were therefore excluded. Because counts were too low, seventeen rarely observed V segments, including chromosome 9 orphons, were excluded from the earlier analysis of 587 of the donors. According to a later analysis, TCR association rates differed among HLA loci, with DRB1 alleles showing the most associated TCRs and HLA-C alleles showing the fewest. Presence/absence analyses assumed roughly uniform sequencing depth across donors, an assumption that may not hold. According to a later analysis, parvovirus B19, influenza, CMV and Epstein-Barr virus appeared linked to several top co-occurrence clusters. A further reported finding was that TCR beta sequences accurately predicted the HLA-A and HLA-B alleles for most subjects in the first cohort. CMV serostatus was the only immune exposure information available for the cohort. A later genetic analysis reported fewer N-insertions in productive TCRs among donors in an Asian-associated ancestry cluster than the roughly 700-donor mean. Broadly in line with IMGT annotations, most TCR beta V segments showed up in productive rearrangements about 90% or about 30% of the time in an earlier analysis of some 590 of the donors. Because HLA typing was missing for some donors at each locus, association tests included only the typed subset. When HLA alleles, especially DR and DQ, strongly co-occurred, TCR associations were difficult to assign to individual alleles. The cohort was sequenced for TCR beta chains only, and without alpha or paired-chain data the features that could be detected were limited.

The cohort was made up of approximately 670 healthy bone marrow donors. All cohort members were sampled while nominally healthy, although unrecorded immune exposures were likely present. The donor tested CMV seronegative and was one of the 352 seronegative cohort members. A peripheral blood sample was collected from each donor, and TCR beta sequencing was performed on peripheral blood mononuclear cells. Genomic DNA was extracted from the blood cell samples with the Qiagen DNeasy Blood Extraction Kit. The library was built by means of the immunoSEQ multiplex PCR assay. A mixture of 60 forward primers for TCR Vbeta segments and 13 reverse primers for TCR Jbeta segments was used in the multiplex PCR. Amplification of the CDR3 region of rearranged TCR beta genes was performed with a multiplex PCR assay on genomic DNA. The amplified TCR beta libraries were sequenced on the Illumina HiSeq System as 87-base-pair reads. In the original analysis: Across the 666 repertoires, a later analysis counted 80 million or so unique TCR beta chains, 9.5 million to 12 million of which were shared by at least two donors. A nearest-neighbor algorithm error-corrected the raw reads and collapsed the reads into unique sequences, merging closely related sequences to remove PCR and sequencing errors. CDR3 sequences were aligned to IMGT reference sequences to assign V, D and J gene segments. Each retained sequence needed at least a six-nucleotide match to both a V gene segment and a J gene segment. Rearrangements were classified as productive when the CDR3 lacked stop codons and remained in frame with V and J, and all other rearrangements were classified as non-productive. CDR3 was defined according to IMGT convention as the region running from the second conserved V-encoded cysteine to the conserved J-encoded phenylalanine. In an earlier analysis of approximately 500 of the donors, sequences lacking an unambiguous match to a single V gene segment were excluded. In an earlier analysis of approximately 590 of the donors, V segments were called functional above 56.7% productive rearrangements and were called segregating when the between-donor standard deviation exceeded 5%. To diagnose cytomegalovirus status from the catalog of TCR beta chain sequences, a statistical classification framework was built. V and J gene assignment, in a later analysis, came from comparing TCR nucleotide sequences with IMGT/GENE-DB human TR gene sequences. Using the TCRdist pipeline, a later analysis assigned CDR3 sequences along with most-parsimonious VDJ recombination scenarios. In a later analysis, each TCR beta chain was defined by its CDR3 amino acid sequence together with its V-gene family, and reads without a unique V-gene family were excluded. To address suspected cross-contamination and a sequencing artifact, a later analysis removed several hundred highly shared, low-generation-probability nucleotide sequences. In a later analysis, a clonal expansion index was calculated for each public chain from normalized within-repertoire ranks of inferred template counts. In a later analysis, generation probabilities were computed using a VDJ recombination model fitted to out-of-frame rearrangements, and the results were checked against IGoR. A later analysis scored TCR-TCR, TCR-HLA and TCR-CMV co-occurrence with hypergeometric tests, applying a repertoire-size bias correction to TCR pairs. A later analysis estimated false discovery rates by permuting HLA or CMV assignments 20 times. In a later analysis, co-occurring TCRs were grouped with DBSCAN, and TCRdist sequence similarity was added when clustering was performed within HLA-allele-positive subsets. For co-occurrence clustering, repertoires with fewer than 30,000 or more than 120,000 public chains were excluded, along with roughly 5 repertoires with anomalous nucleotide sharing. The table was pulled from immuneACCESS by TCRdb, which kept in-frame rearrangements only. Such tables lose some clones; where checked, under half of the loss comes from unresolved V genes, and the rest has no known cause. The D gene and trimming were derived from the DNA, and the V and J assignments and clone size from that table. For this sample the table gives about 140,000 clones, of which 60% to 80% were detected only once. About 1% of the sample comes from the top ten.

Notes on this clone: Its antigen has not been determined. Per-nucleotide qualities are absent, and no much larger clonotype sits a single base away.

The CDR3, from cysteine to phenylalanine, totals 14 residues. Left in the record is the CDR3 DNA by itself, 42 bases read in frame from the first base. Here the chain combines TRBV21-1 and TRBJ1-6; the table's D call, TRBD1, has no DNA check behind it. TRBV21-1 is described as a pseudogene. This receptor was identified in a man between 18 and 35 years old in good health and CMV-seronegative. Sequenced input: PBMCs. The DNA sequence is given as TGTGCCAGCAGCAGGGACAGGGATAATTCACCCCTCCACTTT. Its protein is CASSRDRDNSPLHF.